The 23 T cell receptor beta chains presented below share a single source sample, sequenced in a study of T cell repertoires in cytomegalovirus infection. TCRdb independently ran MiXCR on the reads; one entry per CDR3 protein. The sample records about 920,000 distinct CDR3 sequences, about 33% being singletons. Their antigens are not known. The source was cultured CD8+ T cells from PBMCs, collected from culture after CMV antigen stimulation. The receptors shown here come from a human donor in good health (CMV status not recorded). Some clones in this sample may be carry-over from other donors' samples.

The chain has TRBV24-1 and TRBJ2-2, with D possibly matching TRBD1 (6 bases). This CDR3 comprises 17 residues. The germline V gene encodes CDR1 KGHDR and CDR2 SFDVKD. Trimming left V 1 base short and J 1 base short, with 12 bases between. CDR3 nucleotides: TGTGCCACCAGTGATTTTACCGGGACACAGAACACCGGGGAGCTGTTTTTT. This codes for CATSDFTGTQNTGELFF.

As regards this clonotype: This clone may be a read error of a much larger clone one base away. The V call is TRBV7-8, the J call TRBJ1-5; D possibly corresponds to TRBD2 (5 bases). The J call may not be correct, given that the DNA end is closer to TRBJ2-3. The CDR3 covers 15 residues. Germline values: CDR1 SGHVS, CDR2 FQNEAQ. In DNA, the CDR3 is TGTGCCAGCAGCCCCCCGGGGTTGGGCAATCAGCCCCAGTATTTT. Translation: CASSPPGLGNQPQYF.

The table lists this clonotype with many counts. This rearrangement joins TRBV7-8 to TRBJ1-1, with TRBD1 matching 10 bases. Germline V gene sequence: CDR1 SGHVS, CDR2 FQNEAQ. The CDR3 extends over 15 amino acids. V dropped 5 bases and J dropped 1; count of bases not matched to a gene: 4. CDR3 nucleotides: TGTGCCAGCAGCCCGGGGACAGGGGCGAACACTGAAGCTTTCTTT. Translation gives CASSPGTGANTEAFF. The whole variable domain, filled in from reference TRBV7-8 and TRBJ1-1, reads GAGVSQSPRYKVAKRGQDVALRCDPISGHVSLFWYQQALGQGPEFLTYFQNEAQLDKSGLPSDRFFAERPEGSVSTLKIQRTQQEDSAVYLCASSPGTGANTEAFFGQGTRLTVV.

The gene calls are TRBV9 and TRBJ1-2, with TRBD1 matching 10 bases. The germline V gene encodes CDR1 SGDLS and CDR2 YYNGEE. The CDR3 consists of 13 residues. V lost 4 bases, J lost 11 bases, and 8 bases stayed unmatched. The CDR3 here is CASSLRDRGPYTF. CDR3 coding DNA: TGTGCCAGCAGCCTCCGGGACAGGGGTCCTTACACCTTC.

The V gene is TRBV14, the J gene TRBJ1-4; maybe TRBD1 (5 bases). The germline V gene has CDR1 SGHDN and CDR2 FVKESK. The CDR3 loop spans 15 amino acids. V lost 1 base to trimming and J lost 2 bases, with 8 bases between them. CDR3 amino acids: CASSQVGVTNEKLFF. The CDR3 coding sequence is TGTGCCAGCAGCCAAGTGGGGGTCACTAATGAAAAACTGTTTTTT.

This clonotype was counted a few times. This chain joins TRBV19 and TRBJ1-5; maybe TRBD1 (5 bases). Trimming shortened V by 3 bases and J by 2 bases, and 11 bases separated the two germline ends. CDR3 size: 15 residues. Germline V gene lookup returns CDR1 LNHDA and CDR2 SQIVND (reference sequence). CDR3 loop: CASSIAGEGNQPQHF. For the CDR3, the DNA is TGTGCCAGTAGTATCGCGGGGGAGGGCAATCAGCCCCAGCATTTT.

The CDR3 reads CASSSGQGESYNEQFF. The DNA of the CDR3 is TGCGCCAGCAGCTCCGGACAAGGCGAGTCCTACAATGAGCAGTTCTTC. This chain joins TRBV10-1 and TRBJ2-1; possible D gene TRBD1, 5 bases. The V end lost 6 bases, the J end lost 1 base, and 16 bases lay between the germline ends. CDR3 length: 16 amino acids. CDR1 is WNHNN and CDR2 is SYGVQD in the germline V gene (reference sequence).

The V call is TRBV7-6, the J call TRBJ2-2; D may be TRBD1 or TRBD2 (5 bases each). The CDR3 has 14 amino acids. V was clipped by 5 bases and J by 5 bases, with 12 bases between them. The germline V gene encodes CDR1 SGHVS and CDR2 FNYEAQ. CDR3 sequence (DNA): TGTGCCAGCAGCGCCCGGGACCAAACCGGGGAGCTGTTTTTT. Residues: CASSARDQTGELFF.

This clonotype turned up a few times. This sequence joins TRBV7-6 and TRBJ1-1; D ambiguous. This CDR3 contains 13 residues. Trimming took off 1 base at V and 5 bases at J, with 8 bases between the two ends. Germline values: CDR1 SGHVS, CDR2 FNYEAQ. CDR3 DNA sequence: TGTGCCAGCAGCTTAGAGGTTTGGACTGAAGCTTTCTTT. This translates into CASSLEVWTEAFF.

V gene TRBV18 combines with J gene TRBJ2-7, with no clear D. The CDR3 extends over 14 amino acids. V lost 5 bases to trimming and J lost 3 bases, with 14 bases between them. CDR1 and CDR2 (germline): KGHSH, LQKENI. The CDR3 loop is CASSTVPRDYEQYV. The CDR3 nucleotides are TGTGCCAGCTCAACGGTGCCTAGGGACTACGAGCAGTACGTC.

The rearrangement links TRBV28 to TRBJ2-1; 11 nucleotides agree with TRBD2. CDR1 is MDHEN, CDR2 SYDVKM, per germline. There are 16 residues in the CDR3. Germline trimming cut 5 bases from V and 9 bases from J; bases unmatched to any gene: 12. The CDR3 reads CASSPPLAGGPLEQFF. Written as DNA, the CDR3 is TGTGCCAGCAGTCCCCCTTTAGCGGGGGGGCCTCTTGAGCAGTTCTTC. Combining the CDR3 with reference TRBV28 and TRBJ2-1 gives the whole variable domain DVKVTQSSRYLVKRTGEKVFLECVQDMDHENMFWYRQDPGLGLRLIYFSYDVKMKEKGDIPEGYSVSREKKERFSLILESASTNQTSMYLCASSPPLAGGPLEQFFGPGTRLTVL.

The sample holds a few counts of this clonotype. V usage is TRBV6-6 and J usage is TRBJ1-2; D remains ambiguous. The V gene's germline CDR1 is MNHNY and CDR2 SVGAGI (reference sequence). V dropped 6 bases and J dropped 4 bases, with 12 bases sitting between them. The length of the CDR3 is 13 residues. In nucleotides, the CDR3 is TGTGCCAGCAGCTACGAGGTCACCTATGGCTACACCTTC. This encodes CASSYEVTYGYTF.

This clonotype was counted ten times or more. This CDR3 reads CASSLVAGKETQYF. Here the CDR3 DNA reads TGTGCCAGCAGTTTAGTAGCGGGAAAAGAGACCCAGTACTTC. The J gene is TRBJ2-5, the V gene TRBV12-3 or TRBV12-4; TRBD2 matches at 8 bases. Germline trimming cut 1 base from V and 3 bases from J; bases unmatched to any gene: 1. This CDR3 comprises 14 residues.

This clonotype has just a few counts. The chain couples TRBV6-2 or TRBV6-3 to TRBJ2-2, with unresolved D. V was shortened by 4 bases and J by 7 bases, with 13 bases between the two germline ends. This CDR3 has 14 amino acids. Germline-derived CDR1 and CDR2 are MNHEY and SVGEGT. For the CDR3, the DNA is TGTGCCAGCAGTTTCCGGATTTGGGACGGGGAGCTGTTTTTT. Its protein is CASSFRIWDGELFF.

The chain is built from TRBV6-5 and TRBJ1-2; D remains ambiguous. Germline V CDR1 and CDR2: MNHEY, SVGAGI. Trimming shortened V by 7 bases and J by 0 bases, and 15 bases separated the two germline ends. This CDR3 is built from 15 residues. The DNA of the CDR3 is TGTGCCAGCACCTTTAACGACTCCCCTAACTATGGCTACACCTTC. Its translation: CASTFNDSPNYGYTF.

This clonotype was detected only once. A much larger clone is a single base away; this may be a read error. The CDR3 carries no conserved terminal phenylalanine or tryptophan, so it likely arises from a read error. The V and J genes are TRBV7-9 and TRBJ2-5; D unresolved. V was pared by 4 bases and J by 1 base, with 16 bases between. The V gene's germline CDR1 is SEHNR and CDR2 FQNEAQ (reference sequence). The CDR3 runs to 16 residues. CDR3 amino acids: CASSSSLSQAQETQYL. In nucleotides, the CDR3 is TGTGCCAGCAGCTCCTCCCTCTCCCAGGCCCAAGAGACCCAGTACCTC.

The rearrangement uses TRBV9 and TRBJ2-2, with no clear D. Germline V gene sequence: CDR1 SGDLS, CDR2 YYNGEE. V lost 1 base and J lost 4, with 17 bases in between. This CDR3 has 17 residues. CDR3 protein: CASSVPLETLGTGELFF. The DNA of the CDR3 is TGTGCCAGCAGCGTACCCTTAGAGACTTTAGGCACCGGGGAGCTGTTTTTT.

In nucleotides, the CDR3 is TGTGCCAGCAGCTCCCGATCGACAGGACGGAATGAGCAGTTCTTC. Translating gives CASSSRSTGRNEQFF. V usage is TRBV7-3 and J usage is TRBJ2-1; D is perhaps TRBD1 (6 bases). The CDR3 spans 15 residues. V was pared by 4 bases and J by 7 bases, with 17 bases between. CDR1 is SGHTA and CDR2 is FQGTGA in the germline V gene.

This clonotype was recorded only once. In DNA form, the CDR3 reads TGTGCCAGCAGTTACGGCCCTCGAGGACTCGACGGCTACACCTTC. Protein sequence: CASSYGPRGLDGYTF. The genes are TRBV6-5 and TRBJ1-2; no clear D gene. The germline gives CDR1 MNHEY, CDR2 SVGAGI. V was shortened by 2 bases and J by 8 bases, with 18 bases between the two germline ends. This CDR3 has 15 residues.

This clonotype was counted only a few times. This sequence joins TRBV12-3 or TRBV12-4 and TRBJ1-5, with D tentatively TRBD1 (5 bases). V was clipped by 6 bases and J by 7 bases, with 13 bases between them. The CDR3 spans 13 residues. CDR3 protein: CASSQGGAQPQHF. The CDR3 DNA follows: TGTGCCAGCAGCCAGGGAGGAGCCCAGCCCCAGCATTTT.

V is TRBV6-5 and J is TRBJ1-1; possibly TRBD1 for D (6 bases). The CDR3 has 15 amino acids. Looked up from germline, CDR1 is MNHEY and CDR2 is SVGAGI. The V end was cut by 0 bases, the J end by 6 bases, with 14 bases between. CDR3: CASSYSAGGTAEAFF. The CDR3 nucleotides read TGTGCCAGCAGTTACTCGGCGGGGGGCACTGCTGAAGCTTTCTTT.

In nucleotides, the CDR3 is TGTGCCAGCAGTGAAGTGCGGGGAAGGGACAATGAGCAGTTCTTC. Residues: CASSEVRGRDNEQFF. The chain is built from TRBV2 and TRBJ2-1; tentative D call: TRBD2 (6 bases). CDR3 size: 15 residues. The V gene's germline CDR1 is SNHLY and CDR2 FYNNEI. V lost 1 base to trimming and J lost 5 bases, with 12 bases between them.

V usage is TRBV29-1 and J usage is TRBJ2-7; unclear D gene. V was clipped by 4 bases and J by 0 bases, with 7 bases between them. Germline loops: CDR1 SQVTM, CDR2 ANQGSEA. The CDR3 extends over 12 amino acids. The CDR3 here is CSVGEDSYEQYF. DNA of the CDR3: TGCAGCGTTGGAGAGGACTCCTACGAGCAGTACTTC.